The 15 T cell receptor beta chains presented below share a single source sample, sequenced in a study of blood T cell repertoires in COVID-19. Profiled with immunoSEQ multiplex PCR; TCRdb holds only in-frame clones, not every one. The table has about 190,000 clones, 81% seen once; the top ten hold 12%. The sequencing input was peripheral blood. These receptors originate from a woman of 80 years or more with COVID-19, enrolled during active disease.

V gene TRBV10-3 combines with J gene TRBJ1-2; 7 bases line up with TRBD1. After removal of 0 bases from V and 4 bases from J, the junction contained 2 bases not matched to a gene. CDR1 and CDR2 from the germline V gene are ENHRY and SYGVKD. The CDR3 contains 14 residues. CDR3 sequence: CAISESGQPYGYTF. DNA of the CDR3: TGTGCCATCAGTGAGTCGGGACAGCCCTATGGCTACACCTTC.

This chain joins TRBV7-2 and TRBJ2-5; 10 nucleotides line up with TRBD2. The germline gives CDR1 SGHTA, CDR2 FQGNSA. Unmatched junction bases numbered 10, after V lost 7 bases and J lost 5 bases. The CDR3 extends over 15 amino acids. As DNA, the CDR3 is TGTGCCAGCAAATTCCTAGCGGGGGTTGGGGAGACCCAGTACTTC. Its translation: CASKFLAGVGETQYF.

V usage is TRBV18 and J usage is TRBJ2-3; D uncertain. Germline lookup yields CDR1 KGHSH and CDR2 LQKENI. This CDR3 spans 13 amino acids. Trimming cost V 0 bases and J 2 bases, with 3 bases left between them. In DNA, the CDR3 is TGTGCCAGCTCACCACCCCTCACAGATACGCAGTATTTT. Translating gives CASSPPLTDTQYF.

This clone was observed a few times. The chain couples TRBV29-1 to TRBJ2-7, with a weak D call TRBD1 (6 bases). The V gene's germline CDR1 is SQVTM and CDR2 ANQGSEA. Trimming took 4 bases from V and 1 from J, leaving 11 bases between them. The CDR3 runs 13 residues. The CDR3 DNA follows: TGCAGCGTTGTGGACAGCGTTTCCTACGAGCAGTACTTC. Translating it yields CSVVDSVSYEQYF.

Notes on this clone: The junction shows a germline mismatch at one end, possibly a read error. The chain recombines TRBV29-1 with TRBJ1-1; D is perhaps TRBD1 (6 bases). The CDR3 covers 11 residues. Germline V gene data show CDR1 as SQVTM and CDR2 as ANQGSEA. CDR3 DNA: TGCAGCGGTGAAAGGGGGTCTGAAGCTTTCTTT. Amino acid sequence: CSGERGSEAFF. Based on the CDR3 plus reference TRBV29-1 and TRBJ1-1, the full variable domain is SAVISQKPSRDICQRGTSLTIQCQVDSQVTMMFWYRQQPGQSLTLIATANQGSEATYESGFVIDKFPISRPNLTFSTLTVSNMSPEDSSIYLCSGERGSEAFFGQGTRLTVV.

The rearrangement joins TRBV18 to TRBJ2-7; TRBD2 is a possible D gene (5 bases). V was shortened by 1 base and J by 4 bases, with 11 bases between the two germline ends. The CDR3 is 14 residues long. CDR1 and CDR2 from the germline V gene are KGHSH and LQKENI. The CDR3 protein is CASSPLFGGYEQYF. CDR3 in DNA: TGTGCCAGCTCACCACTCTTCGGCGGGTACGAGCAGTACTTC.

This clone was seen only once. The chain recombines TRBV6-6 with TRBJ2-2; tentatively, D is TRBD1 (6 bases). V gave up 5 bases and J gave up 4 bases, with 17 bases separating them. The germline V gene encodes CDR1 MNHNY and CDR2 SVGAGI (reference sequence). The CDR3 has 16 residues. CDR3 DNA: TGTGCCAGCAGTCCCGGGCAGGGGAGAGCCACCGGGGAGCTGTTTTTT. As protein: CASSPGQGRATGELFF.

CDR3 DNA sequence: TGTGCCAGCAGCCCCTGGCCCACAGATACGCAGTATTTT. Translating it yields CASSPWPTDTQYF. V and J are TRBV5-5 and TRBJ2-3; no reliable D call. The CDR3 covers 13 residues. Germline V gene data show CDR1 as SGHKS and CDR2 as YYEKEE (reference sequence). Deletions cut 4 bases from V and 2 bases from J, with 8 bases between.

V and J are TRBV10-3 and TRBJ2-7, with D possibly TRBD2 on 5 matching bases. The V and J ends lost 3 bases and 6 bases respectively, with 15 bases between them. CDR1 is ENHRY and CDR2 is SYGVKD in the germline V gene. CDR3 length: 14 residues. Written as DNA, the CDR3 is TGTGCCATCAGTGAAAGAGGGATCTTCGCCGAGCAGTACTTC. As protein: CAISERGIFAEQYF.

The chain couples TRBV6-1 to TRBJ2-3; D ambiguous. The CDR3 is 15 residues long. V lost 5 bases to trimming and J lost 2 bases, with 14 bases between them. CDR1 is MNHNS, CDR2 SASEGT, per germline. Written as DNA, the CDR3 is TGTGCCAGCAGTCCCACTGGCAGGTACACAGATACGCAGTATTTT. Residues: CASSPTGRYTDTQYF.

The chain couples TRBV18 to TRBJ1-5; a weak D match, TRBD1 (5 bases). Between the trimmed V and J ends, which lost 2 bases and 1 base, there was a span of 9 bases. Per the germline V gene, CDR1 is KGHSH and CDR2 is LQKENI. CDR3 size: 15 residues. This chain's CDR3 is CASSPNRQSNQPQHF. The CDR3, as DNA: TGTGCCAGCTCACCAAATCGACAGAGCAATCAGCCCCAGCATTTT.

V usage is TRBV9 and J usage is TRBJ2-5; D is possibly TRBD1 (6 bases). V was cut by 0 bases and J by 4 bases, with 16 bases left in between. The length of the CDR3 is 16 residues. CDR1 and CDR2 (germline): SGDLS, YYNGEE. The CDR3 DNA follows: TGTGCCAGCAGCGTAGATGGTCAGGGGCAGGGAGAGACCCAGTACTTC. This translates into CASSVDGQGQGETQYF.

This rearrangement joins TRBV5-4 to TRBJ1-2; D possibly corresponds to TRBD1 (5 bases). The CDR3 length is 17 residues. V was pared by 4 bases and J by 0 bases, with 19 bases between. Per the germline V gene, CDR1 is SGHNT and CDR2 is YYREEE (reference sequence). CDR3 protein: CASSRTGAGRANYGYTF. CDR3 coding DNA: TGTGCCAGCAGCCGGACCGGGGCGGGACGAGCTAACTATGGCTACACCTTC.

The CDR3 sequence is CASSQDARTGDQTGYTF. The CDR3 DNA reads as TGCGCCAGCAGCCAAGATGCGAGGACAGGGGACCAAACTGGCTACACCTTC. The V and J genes are TRBV4-3 and TRBJ1-2; 9 positions match TRBD1. The CDR3 is made up of 17 amino acids. V shed 0 bases, J shed 7 bases, and the junction held 12 bases outside the gene matches. Germline-derived CDR1 and CDR2 are LGHNA and YSLEER.

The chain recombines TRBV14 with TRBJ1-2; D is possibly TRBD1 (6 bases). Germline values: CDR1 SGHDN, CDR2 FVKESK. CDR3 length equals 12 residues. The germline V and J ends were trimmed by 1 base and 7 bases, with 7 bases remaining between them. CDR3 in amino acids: CASSQVQGGYTF. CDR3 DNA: TGTGCCAGCAGCCAAGTACAGGGTGGCTACACCTTC.